The present entry profiles one T cell receptor beta chain with its context. Its target is not known. This sample was included in a study of T cell responses to AZD1222 COVID-19 vaccine. Points from the study as a whole: Of the AZD1222 recipients, only five to seven were seropositive at baseline. Most donors were white British and more were female, and clonal diversity was possibly underestimated. Regions 160-218 and 743-854 held dominance among vaccine-associated CD4 TCRs, which spanned spike. Nearly half of spike-specific TCRs reportedly target variant regions that are unmutated in the B.1.351 and B.1.1.7 variants.

The CDR3 loop spans 15 amino acids. With V trimmed by 0 bases and J by 6 bases, 8 bases remained unmatched. Germline lookup yields CDR1 MGHRA and CDR2 YSYEKL. The table came from immunoSEQ multiplex PCR; TCRdb's copy has only in-frame clones and leaves some out. The sample lists fewer than 150,000 clones, about 90% occurring once. The receptor comes from an adult in good health. This chain joins TRBV4-1 and TRBJ2-7, with 7 bases fitting TRBD2. The source was peripheral blood, collected on day 0 of AZD1222 vaccination. The CDR3 region has the DNA TGCGCCAGCAGCCAAGACCCAAGCGGCGGGGGCGAGCAGTACTTC. It is translated as CASSQDPSGGGEQYF.